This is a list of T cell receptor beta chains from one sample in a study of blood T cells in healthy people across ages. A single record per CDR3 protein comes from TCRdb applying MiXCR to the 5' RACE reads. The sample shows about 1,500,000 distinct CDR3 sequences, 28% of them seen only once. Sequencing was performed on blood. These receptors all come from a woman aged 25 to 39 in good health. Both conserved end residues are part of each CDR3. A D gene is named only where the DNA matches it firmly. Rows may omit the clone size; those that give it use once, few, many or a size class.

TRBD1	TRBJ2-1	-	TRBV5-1	CASSGGQGLGNEQFF	TGCGCCAGCAGCGGGGGACAGGGGTTGGGCAATGAGCAGTTCTTC
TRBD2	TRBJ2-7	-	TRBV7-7	CASSLGLADHNEQYF	TGTGCCAGTAGCTTGGGACTAGCGGATCACAATGAGCAGTACTTC
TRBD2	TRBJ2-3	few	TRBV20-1	CSAREETSGRNTQYF	TGCAGTGCTAGAGAGGAAACTAGCGGGAGAAATACGCAGTATTTT
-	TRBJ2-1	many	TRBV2	CASGASHIGSNEQFF	TGTGCCAGCGGGGCCTCTCACATAGGGTCCAATGAGCAGTTCTTC
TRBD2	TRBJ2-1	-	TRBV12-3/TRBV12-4	CASNVAGGPSNEQFF	TGTGCCAGCAATGTAGCGGGAGGGCCCAGCAATGAGCAGTTCTTC
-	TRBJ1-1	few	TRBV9	CASSVLSGSTEAFF	TGTGCCAGCAGCGTATTGTCAGGGTCTACTGAAGCTTTCTTT
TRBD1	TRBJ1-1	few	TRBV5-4	CASSLGTGTMNTEAFF	TGTGCCAGCAGCTTGGGGACAGGGACAATGAACACTGAAGCTTTCTTT
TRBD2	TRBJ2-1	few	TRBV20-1	CSASHYSGALYNEQFF	TGCAGTGCTAGTCACTATAGCGGGGCATTATACAATGAGCAGTTCTTC
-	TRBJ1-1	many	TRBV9	CASSLTGLTEAFF	TGCGCCAGCAGCCTTACAGGGCTCACTGAAGCTTTCTTT
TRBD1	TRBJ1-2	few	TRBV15	CATSPTALTGGGDGYTF	TGTGCCACCAGCCCCACGGCCCTGACAGGGGGCGGAGATGGCTACACCTTC
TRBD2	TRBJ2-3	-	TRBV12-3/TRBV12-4	CASSPISGGASSTDTQYF	TGTGCCAGCAGTCCCATTAGCGGGGGGGCCAGTAGCACAGATACGCAGTATTTT
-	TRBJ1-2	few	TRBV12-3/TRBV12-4	CASSFGHLYGYTF	TGTGCCAGCAGTTTCGGGCACCTCTATGGCTACACCTTC
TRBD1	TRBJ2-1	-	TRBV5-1	CASSRDRGRFSAEYNEQFF	TGCGCCAGCAGCCGGGACAGGGGGCGTTTCAGTGCGGAGTACAATGAGCAGTTCTTC
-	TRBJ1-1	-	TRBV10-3	CAIIMDPRRTEAFF	TGTGCCATCATCATGGACCCCCGGAGGACTGAAGCTTTCTTT
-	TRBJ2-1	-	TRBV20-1	CSARDPAGPGVEQFF	TGCAGTGCTAGAGATCCCGCGGGGCCAGGGGTCGAGCAGTTCTTC
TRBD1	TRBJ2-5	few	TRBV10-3	CAIGTGGQETQYF	TGTGCCATCGGGACAGGGGGTCAAGAGACCCAGTACTTC
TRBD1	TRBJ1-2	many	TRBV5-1	CASSLQGARNYGYTF	TGCGCCAGCAGCTTACAGGGGGCTAGGAACTATGGCTACACCTTC
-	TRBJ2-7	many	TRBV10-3	CAIRATTDTYGQYF	TGTGCCATCAGAGCCACGACTGATACCTACGGGCAGTACTTC
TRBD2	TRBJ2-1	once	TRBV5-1	CASSPSGSINDEQFF	TGCGCCAGCAGCCCTAGCGGGAGTATCAACGATGAGCAGTTCTTC
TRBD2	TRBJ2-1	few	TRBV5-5	CASSLRGDLSYNEQFF	TGTGCCAGCAGCTTACGGGGGGACCTATCCTACAATGAGCAGTTCTTC
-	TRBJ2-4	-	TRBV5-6	CACSLGAKNIQYF	TGTGCCTGCAGCTTGGGGGCCAAGAACATTCAGTACTTC
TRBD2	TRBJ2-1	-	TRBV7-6	CASSITSGAYNEQFF	TGTGCCAGCAGCATTACTAGCGGAGCCTACAATGAGCAGTTCTTC